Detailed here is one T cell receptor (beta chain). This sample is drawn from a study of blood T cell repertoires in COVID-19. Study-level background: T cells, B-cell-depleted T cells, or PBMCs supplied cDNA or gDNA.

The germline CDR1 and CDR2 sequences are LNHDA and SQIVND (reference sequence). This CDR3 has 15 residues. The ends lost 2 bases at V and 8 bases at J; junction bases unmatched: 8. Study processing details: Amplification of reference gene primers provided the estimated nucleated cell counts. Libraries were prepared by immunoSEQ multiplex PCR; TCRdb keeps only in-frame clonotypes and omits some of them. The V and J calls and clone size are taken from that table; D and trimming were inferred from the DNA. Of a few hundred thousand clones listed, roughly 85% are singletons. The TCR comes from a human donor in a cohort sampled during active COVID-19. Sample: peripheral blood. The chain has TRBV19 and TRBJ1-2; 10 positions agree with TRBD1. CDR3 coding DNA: TGTGCCAGTAGTATACCCGGGACAGGGGTTAGAGGCTACACCTTC. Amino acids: CASSIPGTGVRGYTF.